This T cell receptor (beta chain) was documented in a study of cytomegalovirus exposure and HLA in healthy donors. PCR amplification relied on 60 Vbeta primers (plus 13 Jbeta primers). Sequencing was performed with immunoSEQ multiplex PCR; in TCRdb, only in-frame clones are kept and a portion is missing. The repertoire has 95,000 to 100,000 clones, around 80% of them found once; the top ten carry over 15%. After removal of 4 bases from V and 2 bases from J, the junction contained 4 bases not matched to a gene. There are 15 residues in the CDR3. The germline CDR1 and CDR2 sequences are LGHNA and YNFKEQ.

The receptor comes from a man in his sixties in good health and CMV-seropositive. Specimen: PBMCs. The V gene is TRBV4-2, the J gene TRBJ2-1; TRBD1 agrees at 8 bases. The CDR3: CASSPDRVTYNEQFF. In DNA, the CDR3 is TGTGCCAGCAGCCCGGACAGGGTTACCTACAATGAGCAGTTCTTC.